The text below deals with one TCR beta chain. Antigen unknown. The germline V gene encodes CDR1 SGHVS and CDR2 FNYEAQ. The length of the CDR3 is 14 residues. This specimen comes from a study of CXCR3-negative and CXCR3-positive naive CD8 T cells. Each CD8+ T cell subset was flow-sorted in triplicate. Every sort contained 300,000 or so cells. Study-level results: With CXCR3 expression partially decreased after cryopreservation, most assays relied on fresh PBMCs. Hydrophobicity was higher for TRB CDR3s found in CXCR3-positive naive cells than in CXCR3-negative naive cells. Within a donor, both naive subsets shared TRBV-TRBJ usage, unlike memory cells.

It was by 5' RACE with UMI labels that the TRB cDNA libraries were prepared. TCRdb re-called the 5' RACE reads; one entry per CDR3 protein, DNA not given. The sample has approximately 90,000 distinct CDR3 sequences. Sequenced material: naive CXCR3+ CD8+ T cells from blood. Sample subset: CD45RO-CCR7+CD27+CD95- naive CD8+ T cells expressing CXCR3 (TNR3+). The chain recombines TRBV7-6 with TRBJ2-1; the TRBD1 assignment by TCRdb is unverifiable without DNA. The receptor comes from a human donor in good health. Some clones in this sample may be carry-over from other donors' samples. This chain's CDR3 is CASSQRTESNEQFF.